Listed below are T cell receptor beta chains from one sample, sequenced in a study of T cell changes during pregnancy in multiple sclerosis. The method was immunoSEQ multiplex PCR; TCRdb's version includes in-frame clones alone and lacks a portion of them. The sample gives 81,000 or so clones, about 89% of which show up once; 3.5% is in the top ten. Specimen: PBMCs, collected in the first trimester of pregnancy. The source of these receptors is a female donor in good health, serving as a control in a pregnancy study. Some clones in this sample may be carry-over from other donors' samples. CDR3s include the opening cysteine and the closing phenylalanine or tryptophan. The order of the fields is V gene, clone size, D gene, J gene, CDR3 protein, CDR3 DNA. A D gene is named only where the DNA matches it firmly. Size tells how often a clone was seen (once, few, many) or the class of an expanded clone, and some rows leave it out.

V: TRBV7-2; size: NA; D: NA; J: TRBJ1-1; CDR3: CASSLTRGYGEAFF; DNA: TGTGCCAGCAGCCTAACGAGGGGGTACGGTGAAGCTTTCTTT
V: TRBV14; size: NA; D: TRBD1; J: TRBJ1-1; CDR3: CASSLGPGQGRAFF; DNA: TGTGCCAGCAGCCTGGGTCCGGGACAGGGTCGGGCTTTCTTT
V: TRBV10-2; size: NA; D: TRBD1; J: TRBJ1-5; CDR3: CARPSQGDQPQHF; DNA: TGCGCCAGACCGTCACAGGGGGATCAGCCCCAGCATTTT
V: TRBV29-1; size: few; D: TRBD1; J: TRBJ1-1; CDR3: CSALGQVPEAFF; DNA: TGCAGCGCCTTGGGACAGGTCCCTGAAGCTTTCTTT
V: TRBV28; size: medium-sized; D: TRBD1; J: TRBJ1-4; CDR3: CASSLWEMTGNEKLFF; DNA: TGTGCCAGCAGTTTATGGGAAATGACAGGGAATGAAAAACTGTTTTTT
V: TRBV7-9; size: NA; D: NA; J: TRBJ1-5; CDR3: CASSLARTGNQPQHF; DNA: TGTGCCAGCAGCTTAGCGCGGACAGGCAATCAGCCCCAGCATTTT
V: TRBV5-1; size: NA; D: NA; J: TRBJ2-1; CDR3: CASSSGSYNEQFF; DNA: TGCGCCAGCAGCTCCGGGTCCTACAATGAGCAGTTCTTC
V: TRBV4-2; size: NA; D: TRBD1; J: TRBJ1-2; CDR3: CASSQDGQGALVSYGYTF; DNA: TGTGCCAGCAGCCAAGATGGTCAGGGGGCACTTGTCTCGTATGGCTACACCTTC
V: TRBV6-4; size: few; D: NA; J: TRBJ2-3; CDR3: CASSVRGEPTDTQYF; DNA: TGTGCCAGCAGTGTACGCGGGGAGCCCACAGATACGCAGTATTTT
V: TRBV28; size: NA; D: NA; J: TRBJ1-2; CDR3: CASSPRGGGYGYTF; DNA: TGTGCCAGCAGTCCGCGGGGCGGGGGCTATGGCTACACCTTC
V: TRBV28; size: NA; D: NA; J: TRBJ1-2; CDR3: CASSVTFVYGYTF; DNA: TGTGCCAGCAGTGTAACATTTGTCTATGGCTACACCTTC
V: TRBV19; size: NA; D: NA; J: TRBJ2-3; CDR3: CASSLLVGSTDTQYF; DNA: TGTGCCAGTAGTTTACTAGTGGGGAGCACAGATACGCAGTATTTT
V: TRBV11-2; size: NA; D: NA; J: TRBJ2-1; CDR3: CASRTPTVTGASYNEQFF; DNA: TGTGCCAGCAGAACCCCGACAGTCACTGGGGCCTCCTACAATGAGCAGTTCTTC
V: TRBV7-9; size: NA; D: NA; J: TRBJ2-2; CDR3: CASSLALDTGELFF; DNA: TGTGCCAGCAGCTTGGCGCTAGACACCGGGGAGCTGTTTTTT
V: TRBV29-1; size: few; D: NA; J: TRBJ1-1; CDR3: CSVPPVGEEAFF; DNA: TGCAGCGTTCCACCGGTGGGAGAGGAAGCTTTCTTT
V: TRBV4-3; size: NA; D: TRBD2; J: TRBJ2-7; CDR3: CASSRVLGGNYEQYF; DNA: TGCGCCAGCAGCCGAGTTTTGGGGGGGAACTACGAGCAGTACTTC
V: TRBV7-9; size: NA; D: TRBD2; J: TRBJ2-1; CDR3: CASSLAGSGKGYNEQFF; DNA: TGTGCCAGCAGCTTAGCCGGTAGCGGGAAGGGCTACAATGAGCAGTTCTTC
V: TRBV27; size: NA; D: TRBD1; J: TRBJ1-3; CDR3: CASSLTGFGNTIYF; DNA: TGTGCCAGCAGTTTGACAGGGTTTGGAAACACCATATATTTT
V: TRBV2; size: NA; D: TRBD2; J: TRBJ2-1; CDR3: CASSGSGSINNEQFF; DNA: TGTGCCAGCAGTGGTAGCGGGAGTATAAACAATGAGCAGTTCTTC
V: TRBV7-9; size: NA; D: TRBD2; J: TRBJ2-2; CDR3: CASLQVAGPPDTGELFF; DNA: TGTGCCAGCCTACAGGTAGCGGGGCCCCCAGACACCGGGGAGCTGTTTTTT
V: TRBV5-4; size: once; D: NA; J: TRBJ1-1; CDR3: CASSSGQAEAFF; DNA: TGTGCCAGCAGCTCGGGACAAGCTGAAGCTTTCTTT
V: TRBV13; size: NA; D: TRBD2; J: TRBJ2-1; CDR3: CASSFRLGGIVDEQFF; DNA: TGTGCCAGCAGCTTTCGCCTGGGGGGGATTGTCGATGAGCAGTTCTTC
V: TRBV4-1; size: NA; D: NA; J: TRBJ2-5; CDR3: CASSQVGSIKETQYF; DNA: TGCGCCAGCAGCCAAGTTGGTTCTATTAAAGAGACCCAGTACTTC
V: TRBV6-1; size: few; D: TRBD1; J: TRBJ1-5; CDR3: CASSERQGYQPQHF; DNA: TGTGCCAGCAGTGAACGACAGGGTTATCAGCCCCAGCATTTT
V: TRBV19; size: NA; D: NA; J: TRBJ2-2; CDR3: CASSRTGVYTGELFF; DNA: TGTGCCAGTAGTAGAACAGGAGTATACACCGGGGAGCTGTTTTTT
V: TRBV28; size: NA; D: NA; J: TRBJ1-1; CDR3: CASRPQGPTEAFF; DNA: TGTGCCAGCAGGCCCCAGGGGCCCACTGAAGCTTTCTTT
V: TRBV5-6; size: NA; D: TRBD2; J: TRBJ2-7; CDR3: CASSLFPAGGGEQYF; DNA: TGTGCCAGCAGCTTGTTCCCAGCGGGAGGGGGGGAGCAGTACTTC
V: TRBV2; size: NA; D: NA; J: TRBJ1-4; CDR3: CAIRGGSNEKLFF; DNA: TGTGCCATAAGGGGAGGATCTAATGAAAAACTGTTTTTT
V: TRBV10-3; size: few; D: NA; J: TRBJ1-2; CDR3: CAISDLRPTEGSYGYTF; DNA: TGTGCCATCAGTGATTTAAGACCGACAGAAGGTAGCTATGGCTACACCTTC
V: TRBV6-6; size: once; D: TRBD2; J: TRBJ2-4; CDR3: CASSFPTSGGENIQYF; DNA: TGTGCCAGCAGTTTTCCGACTAGCGGGGGCGAAAACATTCAGTACTTC
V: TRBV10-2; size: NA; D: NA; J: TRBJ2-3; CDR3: CASRSALTDTQYF; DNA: TGCGCCAGCAGGAGCGCCCTCACAGATACGCAGTATTTT
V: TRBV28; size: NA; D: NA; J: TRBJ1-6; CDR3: CATQTGVSPLHF; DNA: TGTGCCACCCAGACAGGTGTTTCACCCCTCCACTTT
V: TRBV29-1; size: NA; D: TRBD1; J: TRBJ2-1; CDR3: CSVDRGSSYNEQFF; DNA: TGCAGCGTAGACAGGGGCAGCTCCTACAATGAGCAGTTCTTC
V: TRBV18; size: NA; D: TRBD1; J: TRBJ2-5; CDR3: CASSPGQGVAETQYF; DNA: TGTGCCAGCTCACCGGGACAGGGGGTCGCGGAGACCCAGTACTTC
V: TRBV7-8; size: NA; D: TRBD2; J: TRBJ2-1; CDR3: CASSLALAGPNEQFF; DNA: TGTGCCAGCAGCTTAGCACTAGCGGGTCCCAATGAGCAGTTCTTC
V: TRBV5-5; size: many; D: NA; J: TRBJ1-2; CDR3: CASSLEGWDGYTF; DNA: TGTGCCAGCAGCTTGGAGGGGTGGGATGGCTACACCTTC
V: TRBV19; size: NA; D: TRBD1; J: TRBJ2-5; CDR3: CASKTGVGLQETQYF; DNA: TGTGCCAGTAAGACAGGGGTGGGCCTCCAAGAGACCCAGTACTTC
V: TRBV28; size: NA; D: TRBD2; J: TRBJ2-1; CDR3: CASSLLAGGGNEQFF; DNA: TGTGCCAGCAGTTTATTGGCGGGAGGGGGAAATGAGCAGTTCTTC
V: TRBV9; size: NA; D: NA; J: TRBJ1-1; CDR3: CASSVAQGWEAFF; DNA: TGTGCCAGCAGCGTAGCCCAGGGGTGGGAAGCTTTCTTT
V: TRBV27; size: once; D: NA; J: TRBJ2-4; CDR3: CASSLWEGGGIQYF; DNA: TGTGCCAGCAGTTTATGGGAGGGGGGAGGCATTCAGTACTTC
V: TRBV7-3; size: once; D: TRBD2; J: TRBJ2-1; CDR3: CASSLLLAGAEQFF; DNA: TGTGCCAGCAGCTTGTTACTAGCGGGAGCTGAGCAGTTCTTC
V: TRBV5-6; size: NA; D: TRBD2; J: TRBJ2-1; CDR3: CASSLYGGGHNEQFF; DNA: TGTGCCAGCAGCTTGTACGGGGGGGGCCACAATGAGCAGTTCTTC
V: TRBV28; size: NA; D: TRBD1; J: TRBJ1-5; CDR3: CASAFSGQHQPQHF; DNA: TGTGCCAGCGCCTTTTCGGGACAGCATCAGCCCCAGCATTTT
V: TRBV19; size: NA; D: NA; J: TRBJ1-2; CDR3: CASSIRIGLYGYTF; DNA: TGTGCCAGTAGTATTAGAATCGGACTCTATGGCTACACCTTC
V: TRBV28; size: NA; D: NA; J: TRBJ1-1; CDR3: CASSLSGQAFF; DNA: TGTGCCAGCAGTTTGAGCGGGCAGGCTTTCTTT
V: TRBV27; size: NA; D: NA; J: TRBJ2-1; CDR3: CASSAHEGGYNEQFF; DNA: TGTGCCAGCAGTGCTCACGAGGGAGGCTACAATGAGCAGTTCTTC
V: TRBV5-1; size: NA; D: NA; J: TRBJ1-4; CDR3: CASSPGAGVREKLFF; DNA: TGCGCCAGCAGTCCAGGTGCAGGGGTGAGGGAAAAACTGTTTTTT
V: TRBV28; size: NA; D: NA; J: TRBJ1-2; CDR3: CASSSTGWNYGYTF; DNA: TGTGCCAGCAGTTCGACAGGTTGGAACTATGGCTACACCTTC
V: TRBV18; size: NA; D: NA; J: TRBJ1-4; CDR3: CASSPGGVSTNEKLFF; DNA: TGTGCCAGCTCACCGGGGGGTGTTTCGACTAATGAAAAACTGTTTTTT
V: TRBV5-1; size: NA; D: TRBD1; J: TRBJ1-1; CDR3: CASSLAGQGTQDTEAFF; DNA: TGCGCCAGCAGCTTGGCGGGACAGGGGACGCAGGACACTGAAGCTTTCTTT
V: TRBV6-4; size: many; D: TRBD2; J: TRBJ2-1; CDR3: CASSEGGSLSYNEQFF; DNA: TGTGCCAGCAGTGAGGGAGGGTCCCTCTCCTACAATGAGCAGTTCTTC
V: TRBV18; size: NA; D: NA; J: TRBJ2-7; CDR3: CASSLERESSYEQYF; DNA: TGTGCCAGCTCACTCGAGAGGGAGAGCTCCTACGAGCAGTACTTC
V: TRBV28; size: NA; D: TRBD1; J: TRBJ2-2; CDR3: CASSFYPQGMWPGELFF; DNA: TGTGCCAGCAGTTTCTATCCACAGGGGATGTGGCCCGGGGAGCTGTTTTTT